The subject of this entry is one T cell receptor beta chain. Its antigen is currently unknown. The sample belongs to a study of shared clonotypes between healthy human individuals. On the study more broadly: A couple of women and a few men aged 18 to 49 made up the donors. Study-level results: Clonotype sharing across a few donors was observed for around 5% of naive CD4 clonotypes.

Sequencing was performed with immunoSEQ multiplex PCR; in TCRdb, only in-frame clones are kept and a portion is missing. The sample comprises around 1.1 million clones, more than 75% of which are singletons, and 0.55% to 0.7% rests with the top ten. Trimming removed 7 bases from V and 7 bases from J, with 13 bases in between. From germline, CDR1 is MDHEN and CDR2 SYDVKM. The CDR3 is 12 residues long. This sequence originates from a man aged 18 to 35 in good health. Some clones in this sample may be carry-over from other donors' samples. This chain uses TRBV28 with TRBJ1-2, with a possible D match to TRBD1 (5 bases). Source material: memory CD4+ T cells from PBMCs. Sample subset: CD45RA-negative fraction. CDR3 amino acids: CASTPRGSGYTF. CDR3 nucleotides: TGTGCCAGCACCCCTAGGGGATCTGGCTACACCTTC.